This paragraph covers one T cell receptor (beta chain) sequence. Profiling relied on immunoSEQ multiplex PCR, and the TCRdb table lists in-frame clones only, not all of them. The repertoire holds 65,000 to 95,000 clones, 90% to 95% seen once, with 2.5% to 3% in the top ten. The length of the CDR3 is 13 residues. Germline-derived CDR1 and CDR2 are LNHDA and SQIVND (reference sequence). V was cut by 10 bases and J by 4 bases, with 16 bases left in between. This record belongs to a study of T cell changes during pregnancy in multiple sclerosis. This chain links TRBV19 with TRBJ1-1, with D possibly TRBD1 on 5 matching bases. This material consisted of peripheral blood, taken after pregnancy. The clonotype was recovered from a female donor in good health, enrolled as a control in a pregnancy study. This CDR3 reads CATLKGRGTEAFF. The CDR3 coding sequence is TGTGCCACCCTCAAGGGGAGGGGCACTGAAGCTTTCTTT.